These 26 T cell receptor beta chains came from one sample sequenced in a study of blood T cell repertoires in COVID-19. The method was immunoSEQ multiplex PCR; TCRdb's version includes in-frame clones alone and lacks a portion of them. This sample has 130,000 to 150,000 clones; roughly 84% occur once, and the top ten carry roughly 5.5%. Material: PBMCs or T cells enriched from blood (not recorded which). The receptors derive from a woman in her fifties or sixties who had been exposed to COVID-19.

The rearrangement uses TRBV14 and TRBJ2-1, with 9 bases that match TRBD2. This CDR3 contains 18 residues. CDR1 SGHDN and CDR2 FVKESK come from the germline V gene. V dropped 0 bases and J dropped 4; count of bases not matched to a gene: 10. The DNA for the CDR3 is TGTGCCAGCAGCCAAGAGGGCGGGAGGGGACTTTTGTACAATGAGCAGTTCTTC. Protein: CASSQEGGRGLLYNEQFF.

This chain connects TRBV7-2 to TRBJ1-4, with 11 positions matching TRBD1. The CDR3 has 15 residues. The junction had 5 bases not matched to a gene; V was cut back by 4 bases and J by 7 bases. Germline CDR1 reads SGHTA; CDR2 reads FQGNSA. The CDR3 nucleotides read TGTGCCAGCAGCTCGGACAGGGGGCGTTTTGAAAAACTGTTTTTT. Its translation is CASSSDRGRFEKLFF.

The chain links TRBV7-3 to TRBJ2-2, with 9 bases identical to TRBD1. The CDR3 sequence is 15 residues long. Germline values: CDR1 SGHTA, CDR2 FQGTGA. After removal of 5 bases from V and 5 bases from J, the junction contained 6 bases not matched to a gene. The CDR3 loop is CASSPDRGWTGELFF. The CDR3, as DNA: TGTGCCAGCAGCCCGGACAGGGGTTGGACCGGGGAGCTGTTTTTT. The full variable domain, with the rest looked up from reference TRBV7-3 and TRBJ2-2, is GAGVSQTPSNKVTEKGKYVELRCDPISGHTALYWYRQSLGQGPEFLIYFQGTGAADDSGLPNDRFFAVRPEGSVSTLKIQRTERGDSAVYLCASSPDRGWTGELFFGEGSRLTVL.

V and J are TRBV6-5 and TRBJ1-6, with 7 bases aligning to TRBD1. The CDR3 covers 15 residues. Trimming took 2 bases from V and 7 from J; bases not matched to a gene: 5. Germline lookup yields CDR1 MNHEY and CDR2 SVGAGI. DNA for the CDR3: TGTGCCAGCAGTTACCCGGGGACAGCAAATTCACCCCTCCACTTT. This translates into CASSYPGTANSPLHF.

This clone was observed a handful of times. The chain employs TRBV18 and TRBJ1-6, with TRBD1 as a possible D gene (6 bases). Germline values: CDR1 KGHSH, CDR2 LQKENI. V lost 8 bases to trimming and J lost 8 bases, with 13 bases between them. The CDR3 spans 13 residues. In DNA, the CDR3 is TGTGCCAGCACCAGGGGCGCGGATTCACCCCTCCACTTT. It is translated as CASTRGADSPLHF.

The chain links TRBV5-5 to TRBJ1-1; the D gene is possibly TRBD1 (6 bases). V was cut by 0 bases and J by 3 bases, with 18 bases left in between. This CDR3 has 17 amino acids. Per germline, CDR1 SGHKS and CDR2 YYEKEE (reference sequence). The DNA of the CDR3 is TGTGCCAGCAGCTTGGCTGATGTGGGGGCGAAAGACACTGAAGCTTTCTTT. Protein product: CASSLADVGAKDTEAFF. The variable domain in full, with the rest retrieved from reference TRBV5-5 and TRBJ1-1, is DAGVTQSPTHLIKTRGQQVTLRCSPISGHKSVSWYQQVLGQGPQFIFQYYEKEERGRGNFPDRFSARQFPNYSSELNVNALLLGDSALYLCASSLADVGAKDTEAFFGQGTRLTVV.

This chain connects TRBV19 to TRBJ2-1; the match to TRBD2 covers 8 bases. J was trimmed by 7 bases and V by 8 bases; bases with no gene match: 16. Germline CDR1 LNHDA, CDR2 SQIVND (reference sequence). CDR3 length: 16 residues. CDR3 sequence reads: CASSIFGHGGGNEQFF. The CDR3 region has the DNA TGTGCCAGTTCCATTTTCGGCCATGGCGGGGGGAATGAGCAGTTCTTC.

The DNA for the CDR3 is TGCGCCAGCAGTCGGGACAGGGAGGATTCACCCCTCCACTTT. It translates to CASSRDREDSPLHF. The chain uses TRBV5-1 and TRBJ1-6; 9 bases line up with TRBD1. The length of the CDR3 is 14 residues. CDR1 is SGHRS and CDR2 is YFSETQ in the germline V gene. V shed 5 bases and J 8 bases; nucleotides not matched to a gene: 5.

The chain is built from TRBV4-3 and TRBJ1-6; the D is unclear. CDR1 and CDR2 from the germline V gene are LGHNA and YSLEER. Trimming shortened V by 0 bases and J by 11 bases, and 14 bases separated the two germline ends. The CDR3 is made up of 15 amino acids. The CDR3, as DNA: TGCGCCAGCAGCCAAGACTGGGGTGTAGCGGCACCCCTCCACTTT. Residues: CASSQDWGVAAPLHF.

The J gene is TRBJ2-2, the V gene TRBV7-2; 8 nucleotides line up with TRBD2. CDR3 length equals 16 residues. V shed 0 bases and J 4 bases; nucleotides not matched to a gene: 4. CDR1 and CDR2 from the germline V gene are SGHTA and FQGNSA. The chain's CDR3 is CASSLAGGGPTGELFF. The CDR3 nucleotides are TGTGCCAGCAGCTTAGCAGGCGGGGGGCCCACCGGGGAGCTGTTTTTT.

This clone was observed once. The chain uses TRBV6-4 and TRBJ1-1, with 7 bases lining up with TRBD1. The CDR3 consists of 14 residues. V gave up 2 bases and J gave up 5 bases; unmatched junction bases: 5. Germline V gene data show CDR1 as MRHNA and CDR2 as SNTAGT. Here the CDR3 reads CASSDQGEVTEAFF. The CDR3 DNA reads TGTGCCAGCAGTGACCAGGGGGAGGTAACTGAAGCTTTCTTT.

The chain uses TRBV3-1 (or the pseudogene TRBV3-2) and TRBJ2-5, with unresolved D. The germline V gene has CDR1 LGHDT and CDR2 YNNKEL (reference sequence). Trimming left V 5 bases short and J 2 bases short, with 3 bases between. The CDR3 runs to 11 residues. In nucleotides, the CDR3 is TGTGCCAGCAGCTTACAAGAGACCCAGTACTTC. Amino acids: CASSLQETQYF.

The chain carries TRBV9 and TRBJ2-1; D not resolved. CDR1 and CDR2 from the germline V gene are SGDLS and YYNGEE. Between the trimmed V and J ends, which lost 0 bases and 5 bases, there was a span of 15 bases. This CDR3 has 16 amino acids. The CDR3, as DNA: TGTGCCAGCAGCGTAGGGGTAGCCACAAAGAACAATGAGCAGTTCTTC. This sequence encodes CASSVGVATKNNEQFF.

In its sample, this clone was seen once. CDR3 coding DNA: TGTGCCAGCAGCGTAGGCTGGCAGCCTAGAATATATTTT. Amino acid sequence: CASSVGWQPRIYF. V and J are TRBV9 and TRBJ1-3; D not resolved. The CDR3 is 13 residues long. V lost 0 bases, J lost 13 bases, and 14 bases lay in between. Germline values: CDR1 SGDLS, CDR2 YYNGEE.

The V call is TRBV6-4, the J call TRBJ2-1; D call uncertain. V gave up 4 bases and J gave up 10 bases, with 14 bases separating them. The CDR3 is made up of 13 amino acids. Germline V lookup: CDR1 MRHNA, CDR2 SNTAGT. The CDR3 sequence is CASSAADSREQFF. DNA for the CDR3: TGTGCCAGCAGTGCCGCCGACTCCCGGGAGCAGTTCTTC.

CDR3 nucleotide sequence: TGTGCCAGTAGTACCCCCGGGACAGGCTACTACGAGCAGTACTTC. Translated, it gives CASSTPGTGYYEQYF. The J gene is TRBJ2-7, the V gene TRBV19, with 8 nucleotides matching TRBD1. The V gene end was trimmed by 4 bases and the J gene end by 3 bases; junction bases not matched to a gene: 8. In germline, CDR1 is LNHDA, CDR2 SQIVND (reference sequence). This CDR3 spans 15 amino acids.

CDR3 amino acids: CASSLSYEQYF. CDR3 coding DNA: TGTGCCAGCAGTCTCTCCTACGAGCAGTACTTC. The V and J genes are TRBV3-1 (or the pseudogene TRBV3-2) and TRBJ2-7; D unresolved. The V gene lost 6 bases and the J gene lost 0 bases, with 3 bases spanning the gap. Germline lookup yields CDR1 LGHDT and CDR2 YNNKEL (reference sequence). CDR3 length equals 11 residues.

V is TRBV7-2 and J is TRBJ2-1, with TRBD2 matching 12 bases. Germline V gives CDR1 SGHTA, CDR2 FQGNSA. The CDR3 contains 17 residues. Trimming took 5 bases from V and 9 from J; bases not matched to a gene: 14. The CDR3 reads CASSAERTSGAHGEQFF. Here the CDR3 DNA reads TGTGCCAGCAGCGCCGAACGGACTAGCGGGGCTCATGGTGAGCAGTTCTTC.

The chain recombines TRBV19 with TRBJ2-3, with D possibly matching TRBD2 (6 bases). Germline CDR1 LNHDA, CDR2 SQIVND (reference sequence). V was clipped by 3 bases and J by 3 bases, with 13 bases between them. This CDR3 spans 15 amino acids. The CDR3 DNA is TGTGCCAGTAGTATTATCGGGAGTGTGACAGATACGCAGTATTTT. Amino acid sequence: CASSIIGSVTDTQYF.

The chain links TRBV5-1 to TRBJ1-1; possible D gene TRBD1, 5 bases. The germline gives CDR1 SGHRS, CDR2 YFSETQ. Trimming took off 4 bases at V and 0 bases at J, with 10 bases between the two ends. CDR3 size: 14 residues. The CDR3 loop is CASSGDRVNTEAFF. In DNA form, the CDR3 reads TGCGCCAGCAGCGGTGACAGAGTGAACACTGAAGCTTTCTTT. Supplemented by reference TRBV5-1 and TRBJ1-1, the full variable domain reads KAGVTQTPRYLIKTRGQQVTLSCSPISGHRSVSWYQQTPGQGLQFLFEYFSETQRNKGNFPGRFSGRQFSNSRSEMNVSTLELGDSALYLCASSGDRVNTEAFFGQGTRLTVV.

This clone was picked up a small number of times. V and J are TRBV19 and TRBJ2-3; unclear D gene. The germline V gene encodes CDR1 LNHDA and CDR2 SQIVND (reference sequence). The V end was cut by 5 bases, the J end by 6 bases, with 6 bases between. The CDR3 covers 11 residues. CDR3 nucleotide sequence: TGTGCCAGTAGTTACGCGGATACGCAGTATTTT. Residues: CASSYADTQYF. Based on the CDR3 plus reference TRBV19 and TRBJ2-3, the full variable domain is DGGITQSPKYLFRKEGQNVTLSCEQNLNHDAMYWYRQDPGQGLRLIYYSQIVNDFQKGDIAEGYSVSREKKESFPLTVTSAQKNPTAFYLCASSYADTQYFGPGTRLTVL.

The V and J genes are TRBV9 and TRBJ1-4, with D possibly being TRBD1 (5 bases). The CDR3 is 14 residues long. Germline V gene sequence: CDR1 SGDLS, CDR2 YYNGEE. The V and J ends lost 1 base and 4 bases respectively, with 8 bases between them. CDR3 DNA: TGTGCCAGCAGCGTAACAGGAATTAATGAAAAACTGTTTTTT. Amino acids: CASSVTGINEKLFF.

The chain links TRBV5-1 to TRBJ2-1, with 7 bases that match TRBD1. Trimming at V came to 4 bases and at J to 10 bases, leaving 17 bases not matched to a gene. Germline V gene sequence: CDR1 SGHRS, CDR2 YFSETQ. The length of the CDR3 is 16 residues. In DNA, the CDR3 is TGCGCCAGCAGCCTACCGACCGGGACAGCTATAGGAGAGCAGTTCTTC. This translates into CASSLPTGTAIGEQFF.

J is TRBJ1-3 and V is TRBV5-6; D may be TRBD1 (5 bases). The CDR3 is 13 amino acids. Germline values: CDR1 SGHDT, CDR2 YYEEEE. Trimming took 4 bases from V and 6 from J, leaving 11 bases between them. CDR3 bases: TGTGCCAGCAGCGACTGGGGGGTAAACACCATATATTTT. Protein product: CASSDWGVNTIYF. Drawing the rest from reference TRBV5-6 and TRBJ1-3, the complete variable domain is DAGVTQSPTHLIKTRGQQVTLRCSPKSGHDTVSWYQQALGQGPQFIFQYYEEEERQRGNFPDRFSGHQFPNYSSELNVNALLLGDSALYLCASSDWGVNTIYFGEGSWLTVV.

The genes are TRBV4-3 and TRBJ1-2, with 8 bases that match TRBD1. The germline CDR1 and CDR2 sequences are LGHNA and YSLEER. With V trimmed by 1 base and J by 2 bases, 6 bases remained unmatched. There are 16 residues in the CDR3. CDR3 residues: CASSQGTGIQNYGYTF. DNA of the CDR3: TGCGCCAGCAGCCAAGGGACAGGGATACAAAACTATGGCTACACCTTC.

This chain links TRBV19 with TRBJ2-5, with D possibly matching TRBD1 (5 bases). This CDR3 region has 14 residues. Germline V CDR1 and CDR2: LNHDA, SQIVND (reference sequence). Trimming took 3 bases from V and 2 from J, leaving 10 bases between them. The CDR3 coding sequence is TGTGCCAGTAGTATTAGGCCAGGGCAAGAGACCCAGTACTTC. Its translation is CASSIRPGQETQYF.